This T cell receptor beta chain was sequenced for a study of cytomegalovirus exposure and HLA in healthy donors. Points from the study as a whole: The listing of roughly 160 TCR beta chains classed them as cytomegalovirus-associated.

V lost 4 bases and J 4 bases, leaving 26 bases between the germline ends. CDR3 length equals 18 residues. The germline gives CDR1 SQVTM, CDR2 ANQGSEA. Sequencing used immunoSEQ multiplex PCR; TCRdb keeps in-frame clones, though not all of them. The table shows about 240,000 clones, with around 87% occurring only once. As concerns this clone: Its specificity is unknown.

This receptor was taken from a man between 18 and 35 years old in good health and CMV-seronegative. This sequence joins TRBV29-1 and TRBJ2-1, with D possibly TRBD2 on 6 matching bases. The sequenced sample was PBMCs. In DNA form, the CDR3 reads TGCAGCGTTGTTCTGGAGGGCCGGGAAGTTGGGCTTTACAATGAGCAGTTCTTC. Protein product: CSVVLEGREVGLYNEQFF.